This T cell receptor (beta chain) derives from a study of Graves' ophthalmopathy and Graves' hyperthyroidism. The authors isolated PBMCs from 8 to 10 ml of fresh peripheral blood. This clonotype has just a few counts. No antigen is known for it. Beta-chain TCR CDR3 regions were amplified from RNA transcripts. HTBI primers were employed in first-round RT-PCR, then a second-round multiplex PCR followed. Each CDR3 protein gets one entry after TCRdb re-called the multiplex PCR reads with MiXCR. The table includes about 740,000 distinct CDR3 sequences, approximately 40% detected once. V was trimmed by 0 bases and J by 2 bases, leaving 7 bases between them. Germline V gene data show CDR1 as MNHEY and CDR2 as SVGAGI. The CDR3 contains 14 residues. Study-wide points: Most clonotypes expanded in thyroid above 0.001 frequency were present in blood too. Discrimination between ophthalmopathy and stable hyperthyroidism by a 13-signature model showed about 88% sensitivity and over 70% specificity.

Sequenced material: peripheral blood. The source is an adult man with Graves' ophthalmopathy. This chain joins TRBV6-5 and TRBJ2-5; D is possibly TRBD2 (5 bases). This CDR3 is CASSYSAVQETQYF. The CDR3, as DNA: TGTGCCAGCAGTTACTCAGCGGTTCAAGAGACCCAGTACTTC.